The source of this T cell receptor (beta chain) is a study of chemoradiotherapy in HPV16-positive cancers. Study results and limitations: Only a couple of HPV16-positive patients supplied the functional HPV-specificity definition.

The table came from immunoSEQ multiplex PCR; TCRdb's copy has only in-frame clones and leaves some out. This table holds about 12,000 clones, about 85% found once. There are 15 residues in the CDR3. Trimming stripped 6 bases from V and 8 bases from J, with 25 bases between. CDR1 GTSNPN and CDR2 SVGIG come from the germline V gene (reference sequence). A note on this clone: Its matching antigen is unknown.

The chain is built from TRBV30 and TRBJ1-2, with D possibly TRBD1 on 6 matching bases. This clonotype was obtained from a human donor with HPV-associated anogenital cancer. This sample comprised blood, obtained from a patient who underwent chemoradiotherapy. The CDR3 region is CACPGAYRPSIGYTF. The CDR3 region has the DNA TGTGCCTGCCCGGGGGCATATCGCCCCTCTATAGGCTACACCTTC.